The rows below give T cell receptor beta chains drawn from one sample of a study of cytomegalovirus exposure and HLA in healthy donors. Some clones are missing from TCRdb's copy, which holds only in-frame ones; the method was immunoSEQ multiplex PCR. The sample holds some 170,000 clones; roughly 81% are singletons and the top ten take less than 15%. Source material: PBMCs. Receptors were obtained from a woman aged 45 to 65 in good health and CMV-seronegative. Both conserved end residues are part of each CDR3. D genes are given only for firm matches. Size tells how often a clone was seen (once, few, many) or the class of an expanded clone, and some rows leave it out.

V gene	clone size	J gene	D gene	CDR3 DNA	CDR3 protein
TRBV5-1	.	TRBJ2-5	.	TGCGCCAGCAGCTTGGCAACCATTGCGGAGACCCAGTACTTC	CASSLATIAETQYF
TRBV14	.	TRBJ2-7	TRBD1	TGTGCCAGCAGCCTAGGGACAGCGTCACCGAGGTACGAGCAGTACTTC	CASSLGTASPRYEQYF
TRBV15	.	TRBJ2-7	.	TGTGCCACCAGCAGGGGGGCCAGGGGCTTCTCCTACGAGCAGTACTTC	CATSRGARGFSYEQYF
TRBV9	few	TRBJ1-2	TRBD1	TGTGCCAGCAGCGTAGGCGGGACAGGGGGCGACTATGGCTACACCTTC	CASSVGGTGGDYGYTF
TRBV5-4	.	TRBJ1-5	.	TGTGCCAGCAGCTCCTCGCCCGGGCAGCCCCAGCATTTT	CASSSSPGQPQHF
TRBV7-2	.	TRBJ2-1	TRBD2	TGTGCCAGCAGCTTAGCGGGGCCTAGCGGGGGCCGAGAGTTCTTC	CASSLAGPSGGREFF
TRBV9	.	TRBJ1-1	.	TGTGCCAGCAGCCCCCTGGGGGGGAACACTGAAGCTTTCTTT	CASSPLGGNTEAFF
TRBV13	few	TRBJ2-6	.	TGTGCCAGCAGATTAGGGGTACGCTCTACCGGGGCCAACGTCCTGACTTTC	CASRLGVRSTGANVLTF
TRBV9	.	TRBJ1-1	TRBD1	TGTGCCAGCAGTCGACAGGGGGCCGGGACTGAAGCTTTCTTT	CASSRQGAGTEAFF
TRBV28	once	TRBJ1-1	.	TGTGCCAGCAGTCCTGTATGGGGGGGACATGGGTACACTGAAGCTTTCTTT	CASSPVWGGHGYTEAFF
TRBV6-1	.	TRBJ1-6	.	TGTGCCAGCCGGACGCGACAGGATTATAATTCACCCCTCCACTTT	CASRTRQDYNSPLHF
TRBV19	.	TRBJ2-1	TRBD1	TGTGCCAGTAGTACCGGGACAGGACACTACAATGAGCAGTTCTTC	CASSTGTGHYNEQFF
TRBV27	.	TRBJ2-5	TRBD1	TGTGCCACAAAAACTCAGACAGGGCAAGAGACCCAGTACTTC	CATKTQTGQETQYF
TRBV11-3	.	TRBJ1-1	.	TGTGCCAGCAGCATCGAGACTGAAGCTTTCTTT	CASSIETEAFF